A selection of T cell receptor beta chains follows, all from one sample in a study of control samples from healthy donors and cancer patients. Data came from immunoSEQ multiplex PCR; TCRdb stores just in-frame clones and leaves some out. The sample shows 200,000 or so clones, over 80% of them seen only once. The sequenced sample consisted of blood. These receptors were taken from a man aged 30-40 years in good health. The CDR3 runs from the conserved cysteine through the conserved F or W. D genes are given only for firm matches. Clone size, where shown, is once, few, many, or a class for clones that have expanded.

v_gene: TRBV6-5; abundance: once; j_gene: TRBJ1-2; d_gene: TRBD1; CDR3nt: TGTGCCAGCAGTTACACAGGGGGTAACTATGGCTACACCTTC; CDR3aa: CASSYTGGNYGYTF
v_gene: TRBV3-1/TRBV3-2; abundance: once; j_gene: TRBJ2-5; d_gene: .; CDR3nt: TGTGCCAGCAGCCAAGATCTGCTTGGGGGGAGGACCCAGTACTTC; CDR3aa: CASSQDLLGGRTQYF
v_gene: TRBV7-2; abundance: .; j_gene: TRBJ2-2; d_gene: .; CDR3nt: TGTGCCAGCAGCGCACTACCCGGTCTGGGAGGCGGGGAGCTGTTTTTT; CDR3aa: CASSALPGLGGGELFF
v_gene: TRBV4-1; abundance: .; j_gene: TRBJ2-7; d_gene: .; CDR3nt: TGCGCCAGCAGCCTCCGACAGGGGGCTGGTAGCGGGGGCTTCACCTACGAGCAGTACTTC; CDR3aa: CASSLRQGAGSGGFTYEQYF
v_gene: TRBV9; abundance: .; j_gene: TRBJ1-2; d_gene: .; CDR3nt: TGTGCCAGCAGCGTACAGGAGGCTAACTCCAACTATGGCTACACCTTC; CDR3aa: CASSVQEANSNYGYTF
v_gene: TRBV7-3; abundance: .; j_gene: TRBJ2-5; d_gene: .; CDR3nt: TGTGCCAGCAGCTTATCCGGAACGATTCAAGAGACCCAGTACTTC; CDR3aa: CASSLSGTIQETQYF
v_gene: TRBV11-2; abundance: .; j_gene: TRBJ2-2; d_gene: TRBD2; CDR3nt: TGTGCCAGCAGCTTACTCGCGGGGGGGCTTGGGACCGGGGAGCTGTTTTTT; CDR3aa: CASSLLAGGLGTGELFF
v_gene: TRBV19; abundance: .; j_gene: TRBJ1-2; d_gene: .; CDR3nt: TGTGCCAGTAGTCACACCTTGGACGTGACTACCTATGGCTACACCTTC; CDR3aa: CASSHTLDVTTYGYTF
v_gene: TRBV2; abundance: .; j_gene: TRBJ1-4; d_gene: .; CDR3nt: TGTGCCAGCAGCGAATTTAGGAATGAAAAACTGTTTTTT; CDR3aa: CASSEFRNEKLFF
v_gene: TRBV23-1; abundance: .; j_gene: TRBJ2-7; d_gene: .; CDR3nt: TGCGCCAGCAGTCAATTGAGGAGGGGGATCGCCTACGAGCAGTACTTC; CDR3aa: CASSQLRRGIAYEQYF
v_gene: TRBV14; abundance: .; j_gene: TRBJ2-3; d_gene: .; CDR3nt: TGTGCCAGCGGGGCCGCCTTTGATACGCAGTATTTT; CDR3aa: CASGAAFDTQYF